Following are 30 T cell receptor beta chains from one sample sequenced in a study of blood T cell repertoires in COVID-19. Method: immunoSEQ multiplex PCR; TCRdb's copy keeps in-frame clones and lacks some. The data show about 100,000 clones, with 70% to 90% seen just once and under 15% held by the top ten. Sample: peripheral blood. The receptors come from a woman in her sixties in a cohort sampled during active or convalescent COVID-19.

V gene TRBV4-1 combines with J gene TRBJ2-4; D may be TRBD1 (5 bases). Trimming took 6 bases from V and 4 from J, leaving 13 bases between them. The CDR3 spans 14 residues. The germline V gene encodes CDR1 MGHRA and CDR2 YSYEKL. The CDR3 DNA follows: TGCGCCAGCAGGTCGACAGCAGGTAAAAACATTCAGTACTTC. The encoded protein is CASRSTAGKNIQYF.

Written as DNA, the CDR3 is TGTGCCAGCAGCCGAACTGGGACAGGGAACACTGAAGCTTTCTTT. This codes for CASSRTGTGNTEAFF. The rearrangement links TRBV11-2 to TRBJ1-1; TRBD1 aligns across 8 bases. CDR3 length: 15 amino acids. Unmatched junction bases numbered 6, after V lost 5 bases and J lost 1 base. Germline CDR1 reads SGHAT; CDR2 reads FQNNGV.

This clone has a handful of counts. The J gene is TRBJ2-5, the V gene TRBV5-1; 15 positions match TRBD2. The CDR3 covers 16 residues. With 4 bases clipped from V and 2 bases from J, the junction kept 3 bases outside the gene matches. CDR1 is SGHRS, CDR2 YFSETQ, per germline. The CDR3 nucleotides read TGCGCCAGCAGCGCGGGACTAGCGGGGGGACAAGAGACCCAGTACTTC. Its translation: CASSAGLAGGQETQYF.

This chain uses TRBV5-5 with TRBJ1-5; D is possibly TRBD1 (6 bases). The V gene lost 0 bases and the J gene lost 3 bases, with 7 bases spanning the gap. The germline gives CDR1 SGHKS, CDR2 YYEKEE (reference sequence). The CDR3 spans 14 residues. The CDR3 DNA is TGTGCCAGCAGCTTGGACAGGGCCAATCAGCCCCAGCATTTT. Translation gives CASSLDRANQPQHF.

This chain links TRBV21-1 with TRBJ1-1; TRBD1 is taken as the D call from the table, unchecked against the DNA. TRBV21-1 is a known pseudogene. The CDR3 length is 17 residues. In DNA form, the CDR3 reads TGTGCCAGCAGCAAAGAAAACAGGGACCGACGGAACACTGAAGCTTTCTTT. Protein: CASSKENRDRRNTEAFF.

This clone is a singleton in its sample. CDR3 protein: CASSENSPYGYTF. In DNA, the CDR3 is TGTGCCAGCAGTGAGAACAGTCCCTATGGCTACACCTTC. The gene calls are TRBV25-1 and TRBJ1-2; D remains unclear. The V and J ends lost 3 bases and 4 bases respectively, with 9 bases between them. The CDR3 has 13 residues. Germline V gene sequence: CDR1 MGHDK, CDR2 SYGVNS.

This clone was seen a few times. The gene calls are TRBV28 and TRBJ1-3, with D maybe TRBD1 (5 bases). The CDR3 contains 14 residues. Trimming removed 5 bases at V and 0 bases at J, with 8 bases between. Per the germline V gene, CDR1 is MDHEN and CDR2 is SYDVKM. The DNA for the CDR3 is TGTGCCAGCAGTCAACAGGACTCTGGAAACACCATATATTTT. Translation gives CASSQQDSGNTIYF.

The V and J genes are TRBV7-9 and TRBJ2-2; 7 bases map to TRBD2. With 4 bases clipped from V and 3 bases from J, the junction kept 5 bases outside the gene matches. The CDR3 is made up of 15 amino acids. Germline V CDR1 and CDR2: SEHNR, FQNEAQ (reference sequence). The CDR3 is CASSWGGDHTGELFF. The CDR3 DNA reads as TGTGCCAGCAGCTGGGGAGGGGACCACACCGGGGAGCTGTTTTTT.

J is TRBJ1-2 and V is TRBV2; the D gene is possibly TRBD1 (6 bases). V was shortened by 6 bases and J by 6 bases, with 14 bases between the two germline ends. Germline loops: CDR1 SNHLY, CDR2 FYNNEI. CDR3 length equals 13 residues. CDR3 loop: CASRRGGADGYTF. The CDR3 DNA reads TGTGCCAGCAGGCGGGGGGGGGCCGATGGCTACACCTTC.

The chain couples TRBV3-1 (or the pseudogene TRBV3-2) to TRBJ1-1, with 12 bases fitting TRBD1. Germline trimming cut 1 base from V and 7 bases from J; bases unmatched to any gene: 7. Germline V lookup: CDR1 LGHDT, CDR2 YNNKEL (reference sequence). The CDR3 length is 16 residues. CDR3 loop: CASSQGGTGGLSEAFF. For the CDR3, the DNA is TGTGCCAGCAGCCAAGGGGGGACAGGGGGCCTGAGTGAAGCTTTCTTT.

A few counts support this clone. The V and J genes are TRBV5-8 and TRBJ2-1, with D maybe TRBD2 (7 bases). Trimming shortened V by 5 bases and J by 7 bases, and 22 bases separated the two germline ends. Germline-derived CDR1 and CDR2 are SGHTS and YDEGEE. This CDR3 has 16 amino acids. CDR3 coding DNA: TGTGCCAGCAGGAGGGGGGCTAGCGGAGGATTTAATGAGCAGTTCTTC. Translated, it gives CASRRGASGGFNEQFF.

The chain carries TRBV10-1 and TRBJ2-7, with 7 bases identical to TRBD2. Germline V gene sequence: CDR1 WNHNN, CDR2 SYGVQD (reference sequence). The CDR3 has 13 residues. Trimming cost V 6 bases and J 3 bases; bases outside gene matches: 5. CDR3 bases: TGCGCCAGCAGCGCGACTAGCAACTACGAGCAGTACTTC. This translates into CASSATSNYEQYF.

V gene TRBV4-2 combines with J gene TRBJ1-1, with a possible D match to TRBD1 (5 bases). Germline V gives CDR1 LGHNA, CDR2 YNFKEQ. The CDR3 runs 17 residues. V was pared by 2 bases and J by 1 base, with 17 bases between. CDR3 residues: CASSQTPIGVGNTEAFF. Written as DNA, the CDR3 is TGTGCCAGCAGCCAAACCCCGATAGGGGTAGGGAACACTGAAGCTTTCTTT.

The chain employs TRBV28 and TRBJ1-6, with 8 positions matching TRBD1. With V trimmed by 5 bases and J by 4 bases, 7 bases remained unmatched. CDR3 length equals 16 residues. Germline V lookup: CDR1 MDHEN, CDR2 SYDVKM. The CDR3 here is CASSTLGQGYNSPLHF. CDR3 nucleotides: TGTGCCAGCAGTACCCTAGGACAGGGTTATAATTCACCCCTCCACTTT.

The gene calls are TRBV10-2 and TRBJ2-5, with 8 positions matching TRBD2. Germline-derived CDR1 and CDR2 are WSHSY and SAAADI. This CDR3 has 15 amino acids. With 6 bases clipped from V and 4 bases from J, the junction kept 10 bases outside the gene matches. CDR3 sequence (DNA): TGCGCCAGCAGGGGACTAGTGGGGGAGGGAGAGACCCAGTACTTC. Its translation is CASRGLVGEGETQYF.

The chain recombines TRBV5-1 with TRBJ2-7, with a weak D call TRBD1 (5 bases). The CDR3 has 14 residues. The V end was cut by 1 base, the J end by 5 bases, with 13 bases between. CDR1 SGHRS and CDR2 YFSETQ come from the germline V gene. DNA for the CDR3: TGCGCCAGCAGCTTGAATGGCCAGGGTAACGAGCAGTACTTC. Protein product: CASSLNGQGNEQYF.

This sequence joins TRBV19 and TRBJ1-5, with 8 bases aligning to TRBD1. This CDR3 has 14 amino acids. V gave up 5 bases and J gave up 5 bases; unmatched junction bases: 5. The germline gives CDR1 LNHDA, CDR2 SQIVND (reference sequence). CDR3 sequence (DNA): TGTGCCAGTAGTTCGGACAGGGCGTATCAGCCCCAGCATTTT. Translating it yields CASSSDRAYQPQHF.

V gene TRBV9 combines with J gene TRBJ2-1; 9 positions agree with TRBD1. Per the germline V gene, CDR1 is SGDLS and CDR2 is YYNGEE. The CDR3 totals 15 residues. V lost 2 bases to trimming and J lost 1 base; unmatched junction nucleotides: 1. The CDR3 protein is CASSVDRGSYNEQFF. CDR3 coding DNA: TGTGCCAGCAGCGTGGACAGGGGTTCCTACAATGAGCAGTTCTTC.

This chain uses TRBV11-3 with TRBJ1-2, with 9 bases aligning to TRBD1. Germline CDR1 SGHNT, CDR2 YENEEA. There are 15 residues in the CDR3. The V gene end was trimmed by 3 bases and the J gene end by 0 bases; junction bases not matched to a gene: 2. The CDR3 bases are TGTGCCAGCAGCTTGGGACAGGGAACTAACTATGGCTACACCTTC. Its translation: CASSLGQGTNYGYTF. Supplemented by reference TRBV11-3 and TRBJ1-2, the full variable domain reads EAGVVQSPRYKIIEKKQPVAFWCNPISGHNTLYWYLQNLGQGPELLIRYENEEAVDDSQLPKDRFSAERLKGVDSTLKIQPAELGDSAVYLCASSLGQGTNYGYTFGSGTRLTVV.

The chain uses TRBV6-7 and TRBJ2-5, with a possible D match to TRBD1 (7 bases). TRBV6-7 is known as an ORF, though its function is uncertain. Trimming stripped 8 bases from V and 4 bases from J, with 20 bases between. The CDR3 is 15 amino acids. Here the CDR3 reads CASLGGSGVAETQYF. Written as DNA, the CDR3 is TGTGCCAGCCTAGGGGGCTCGGGGGTGGCAGAGACCCAGTACTTC.

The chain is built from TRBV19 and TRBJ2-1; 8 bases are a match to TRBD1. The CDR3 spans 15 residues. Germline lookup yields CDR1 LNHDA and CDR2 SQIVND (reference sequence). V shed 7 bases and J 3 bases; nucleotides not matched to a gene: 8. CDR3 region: CASKDRQGSYNEQFF. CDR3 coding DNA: TGTGCCAGTAAAGACCGACAGGGGAGCTACAATGAGCAGTTCTTC.

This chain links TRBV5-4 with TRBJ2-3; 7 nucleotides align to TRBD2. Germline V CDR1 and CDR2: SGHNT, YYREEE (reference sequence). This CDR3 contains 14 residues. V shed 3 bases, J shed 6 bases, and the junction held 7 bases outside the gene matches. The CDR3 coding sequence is TGTGCCAGCAGCTACACTAGCGCAGAGGATACGCAGTATTTT. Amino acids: CASSYTSAEDTQYF.

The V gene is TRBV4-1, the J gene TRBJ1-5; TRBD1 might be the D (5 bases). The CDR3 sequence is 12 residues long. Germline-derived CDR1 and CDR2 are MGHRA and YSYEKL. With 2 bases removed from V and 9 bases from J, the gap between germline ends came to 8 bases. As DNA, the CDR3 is TGCGCCAGCAGCCAACTAACAGGGCCCCAGCATTTT. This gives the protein CASSQLTGPQHF.

CDR3 DNA: TGTGCCAGCAGCTACGGGACTACCGGGGAGCTGTTTTTT. Translating gives CASSYGTTGELFF. V gene TRBV11-2 combines with J gene TRBJ2-2; maybe TRBD2 (6 bases). Germline V gene lookup returns CDR1 SGHAT and CDR2 FQNNGV. This CDR3 comprises 13 residues. V lost 4 bases and J 5 bases, leaving 8 bases between the germline ends.

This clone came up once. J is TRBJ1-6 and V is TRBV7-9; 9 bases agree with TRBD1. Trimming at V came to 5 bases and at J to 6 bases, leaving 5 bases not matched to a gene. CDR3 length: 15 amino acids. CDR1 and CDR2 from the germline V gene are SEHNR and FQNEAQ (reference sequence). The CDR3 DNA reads TGTGCCAGCAGCCTACGGACAGGGGCTAATTCACCCCTCCACTTT. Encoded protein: CASSLRTGANSPLHF. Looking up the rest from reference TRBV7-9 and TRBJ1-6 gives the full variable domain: DTGVSQNPRHKITKRGQNVTFRCDPISEHNRLYWYRQTLGQGPEFLTYFQNEAQLEKSRLLSDRFSAERPKGSFSTLEIQRTEQGDSAMYLCASSLRTGANSPLHFGNGTRLTVT.

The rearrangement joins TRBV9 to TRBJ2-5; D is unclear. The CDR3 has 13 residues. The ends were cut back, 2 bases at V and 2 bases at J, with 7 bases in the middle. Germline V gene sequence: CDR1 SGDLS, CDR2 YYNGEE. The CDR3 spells CASSVFSQETQYF. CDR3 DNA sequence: TGTGCCAGCAGCGTGTTTTCTCAAGAGACCCAGTACTTC.

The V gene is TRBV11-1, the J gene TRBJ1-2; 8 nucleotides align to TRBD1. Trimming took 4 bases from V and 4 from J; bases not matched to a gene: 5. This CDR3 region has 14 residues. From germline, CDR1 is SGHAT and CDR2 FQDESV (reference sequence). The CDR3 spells CASSWGTGVYGYTF. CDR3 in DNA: TGTGCCAGCAGCTGGGGGACAGGTGTCTATGGCTACACCTTC.

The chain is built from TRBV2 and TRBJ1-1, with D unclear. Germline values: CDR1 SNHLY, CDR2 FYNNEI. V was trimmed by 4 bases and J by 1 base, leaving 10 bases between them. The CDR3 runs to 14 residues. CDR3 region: CASSAVRGNTEAFF. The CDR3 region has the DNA TGTGCCAGCAGTGCGGTAAGAGGGAACACTGAAGCTTTCTTT.

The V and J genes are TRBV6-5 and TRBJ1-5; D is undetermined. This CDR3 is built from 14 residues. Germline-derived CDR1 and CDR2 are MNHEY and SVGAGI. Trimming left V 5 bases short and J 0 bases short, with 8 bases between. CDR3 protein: CASSPRYSNQPQHF. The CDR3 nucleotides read TGTGCCAGCAGTCCCAGATATAGCAATCAGCCCCAGCATTTT.

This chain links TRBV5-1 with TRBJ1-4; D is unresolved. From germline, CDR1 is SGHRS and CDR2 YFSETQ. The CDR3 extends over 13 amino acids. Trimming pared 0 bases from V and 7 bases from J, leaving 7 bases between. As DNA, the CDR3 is TGCGCCAGCAGCTTGGACCGGTCTGAAAAACTGTTTTTT. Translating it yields CASSLDRSEKLFF.